This entry lists 18 T cell receptor beta chains sequenced from one sample in a study of CD8 T cells in Susac syndrome. When the RNA was reverse transcribed, random hexamers were used with an input of roughly 0.45 to 1 ug. MiXCR, run by TCRdb on the immunoSEQ multiplex PCR reads, gives a single entry per CDR3 protein. The data contain about 200,000 distinct CDR3 sequences, about 93% of them singletons. The sample comprised CD8+ T cells from PBMCs. The receptors derive from a human donor with multiple sclerosis.

The rearrangement links TRBV6-5 to TRBJ1-2; D is perhaps TRBD1 (5 bases). V was clipped by 6 bases and J by 3 bases, with 17 bases between them. Germline CDR1 and CDR2: MNHEY and SVGAGI. This CDR3 spans 15 amino acids. CDR3: CASSRSLGGDYGYTF. The CDR3 region has the DNA TGTGCCAGCAGCCGATCCCTCGGGGGGGACTATGGCTACACCTTC.

The table lists this clonotype with a count of one. The rearrangement uses TRBV4-1 and TRBJ1-2; D is perhaps TRBD1 (6 bases). The germline V gene encodes CDR1 MGHRA and CDR2 YSYEKL. The CDR3 sequence is 16 residues long. V lost 0 bases and J lost 4, with 15 bases in between. The CDR3 DNA follows: TGCGCCAGCAGCCAAGATAATACCGGGGGCGGCTATGGCTACACCTTC. Amino acids: CASSQDNTGGGYGYTF.

This clonotype was counted once. This CDR3 is CASSLDSGGVDEQYF. CDR3 bases: TGTGCCAGCAGCTTAGACAGCGGGGGGGTAGATGAGCAGTACTTC. The V gene is TRBV7-6, the J gene TRBJ2-7, with 10 bases that match TRBD2. V shed 1 base, J shed 7 bases, and the junction held 7 bases outside the gene matches. The CDR3 runs to 15 residues. Germline V gene data show CDR1 as SGHVS and CDR2 as FNYEAQ. Full variable domain (missing parts from reference TRBV7-6 and TRBJ2-7): GAGVSQSPRYKVTKRGQDVALRCDPISGHVSLYWYRQALGQGPEFLTYFNYEAQQDKSGLPNDRFSAERPEGSISTLTIQRTEQRDSAMYRCASSLDSGGVDEQYFGPGTRLTVT.

CDR3 DNA: TGTGCCAGCTTGTACACAGATACGCAGTATTTT. It specifies CASLYTDTQYF. V is TRBV6-4 and J is TRBJ2-3; no reliable D call. The V gene's germline CDR1 is MRHNA and CDR2 SNTAGT. This CDR3 has 11 residues. The V and J ends lost 8 bases and 2 bases respectively, with 5 bases between them.

In this sample, this clonotype turned up once. The V call is TRBV2, the J call TRBJ2-7; possible D gene TRBD1, 6 bases. Germline V gene lookup returns CDR1 SNHLY and CDR2 FYNNEI. V shed 7 bases and J shed 0 bases, with 13 bases lying between them. This CDR3 has 14 residues. CDR3 sequence (DNA): TGTGCCAGCACCGGAGACAGGAACTCCTACGAGCAGTACTTC. Translation gives CASTGDRNSYEQYF.

The chain joins TRBV6-6 to TRBJ1-2; D is unresolved. The V end lost 4 bases, the J end lost 7 bases, and 13 bases lay between the germline ends. Germline CDR1 and CDR2: MNHNY and SVGAGI (reference sequence). The CDR3 runs to 13 residues. As DNA, the CDR3 is TGTGCCAGCAGTTCGTCGCCGCGGAGTGGCTACACCTTC. As protein: CASSSSPRSGYTF.

The chain uses TRBV18 and TRBJ2-5; D is uncertain. The germline V and J ends were trimmed by 2 bases and 5 bases, with 12 bases remaining between them. CDR3 length equals 14 residues. The germline V gene has CDR1 KGHSH and CDR2 LQKENI. The CDR3 spells CASSPLVAEETQYF. The CDR3 DNA reads as TGTGCCAGCTCACCATTGGTCGCGGAGGAGACCCAGTACTTC.

The chain is built from TRBV4-3 and TRBJ1-1; 7 nucleotides line up with TRBD1. The CDR3 is made up of 13 amino acids. Germline V CDR1 and CDR2: LGHNA, YSLEER. The ends lost 5 bases at V and 7 bases at J; junction bases unmatched: 7. CDR3 nucleotides: TGCGCCAGCAGCTTCCGGGACAGCCTTGAAGCTTTCTTT. Translating it yields CASSFRDSLEAFF.

The count of this clonotype is one. The V gene is TRBV12-5, the J gene TRBJ2-3, with TRBD2 matching over 7 bases. This CDR3 contains 17 residues. In germline, CDR1 is LGHNT, CDR2 FRNRAP. The V gene end was trimmed by 6 bases and the J gene end by 4 bases; junction bases not matched to a gene: 16. CDR3 residues: CASGRDYSLGAPDTQYF. The DNA of the CDR3 is TGTGCTAGTGGCCGGGACTACTCCCTAGGGGCACCAGATACGCAGTATTTT.

DNA for the CDR3: TGCGCCAGCAGCCAAGATCCTCTCAGCGGGGAGCTGTTTTTT. It specifies CASSQDPLSGELFF. The gene calls are TRBV4-3 and TRBJ2-2; D gene ambiguous. The V gene's germline CDR1 is LGHNA and CDR2 YSLEER. The CDR3 is 14 amino acids. Trimming removed 0 bases at V and 7 bases at J, with 9 bases between.

V usage is TRBV30 and J usage is TRBJ1-1; no reliable D call. CDR1 and CDR2 from the germline V gene are GTSNPN and SVGIG (reference sequence). The germline V and J ends were trimmed by 1 base and 11 bases, with 14 bases remaining between them. This CDR3 has 12 residues. DNA of the CDR3: TGTGCCTGGAGTGAAGTCGGACGCGACGCTTTCTTT. Amino acid sequence: CAWSEVGRDAFF.

The chain recombines TRBV7-6 with TRBJ2-2, with TRBD1 identical over 9 bases. CDR3 size: 15 residues. The germline V gene encodes CDR1 SGHVS and CDR2 FNYEAQ. V lost 5 bases to trimming and J lost 5 bases; unmatched junction nucleotides: 6. This CDR3 is CASSGGTGSTGELFF. The CDR3 DNA is TGTGCCAGCAGCGGTGGGACAGGGTCGACCGGGGAGCTGTTTTTT.

The rearrangement uses TRBV30 and TRBJ1-1; 7 bases align to TRBD1. CDR3 length: 13 amino acids. Germline V lookup: CDR1 GTSNPN, CDR2 SVGIG (reference sequence). Unmatched junction bases numbered 3, after V lost 2 bases and J lost 3 bases. The CDR3 reads CAWSITGDTEAFF. Written as DNA, the CDR3 is TGTGCCTGGAGTATTACAGGGGACACTGAAGCTTTCTTT.

This clonotype was detected only once. The J gene is TRBJ2-7, the V gene TRBV30; the D call may be TRBD1 or TRBD2 (7 bases each). The germline gives CDR1 GTSNPN, CDR2 SVGIG (reference sequence). Trimming left V 5 bases short and J 0 bases short, with 14 bases between. The CDR3 has 14 amino acids. CDR3 amino acids: CAWLGGTASYEQYF. Written as DNA, the CDR3 is TGTGCCTGGCTGGGGGGGACAGCCTCCTACGAGCAGTACTTC.

The CDR3 loop reads CASSLAASGSYEQFF. The CDR3 nucleotides are TGTGCCAGCAGCTTAGCGGCTAGCGGGAGCTATGAGCAGTTCTTC. The chain couples TRBV7-9 to TRBJ2-1, with TRBD2 matching 10 bases. V dropped 0 bases and J dropped 8; count of bases not matched to a gene: 4. Germline V gene lookup returns CDR1 SEHNR and CDR2 FQNEAQ (reference sequence). The CDR3 extends over 15 amino acids.

This clonotype was recorded a few times. The V call is TRBV5-6, the J call TRBJ2-7, with 7 bases matching TRBD1. The CDR3 sequence is 13 residues long. The trim removed 4 bases at V and 0 bases at J, leaving 1 base unmatched. Germline CDR1 reads SGHDT; CDR2 reads YYEEEE. CDR3 amino acids: CASSGQDSYEQYF. The CDR3 coding sequence is TGTGCCAGCAGCGGACAGGACTCCTACGAGCAGTACTTC.

The rearrangement uses TRBV12-3 or TRBV12-4 and TRBJ2-7; 10 nucleotides align to TRBD1. This CDR3 has 13 amino acids. Trimming took 7 bases from V and 5 from J; bases not matched to a gene: 5. CDR3 amino acids: CASTWTGGDEQYF. CDR3 DNA sequence: TGTGCCAGCACCTGGACAGGGGGAGACGAGCAGTACTTC.

This rearrangement joins TRBV29-1 to TRBJ2-1, with TRBD2 identical over 10 bases. Germline-derived CDR1 and CDR2 are SQVTM and ANQGSEA. J was trimmed by 0 bases and V by 4 bases; bases with no gene match: 12. The CDR3 covers 18 residues. The CDR3 DNA is TGCAGCGTTGGGGGACAAGCGGGAGGGTTGAGCTCCTACAATGAGCAGTTCTTC. Translated, it gives CSVGGQAGGLSSYNEQFF.